The present T cell receptor beta chain was sequenced within a study of regulatory T cells in long-lasting Graves disease. Time point noted: newly diagnosed GD, antithyroid drugs for less than 3 months. The TCR library was made from RNA that had been extracted from PBMCs in TRIzol. Peripheral blood, 7 to 9.5 milliliters per patient, was collected in EDTA tubes. This clonotype was observed at least ten times. Its antigen is not known. The CDR3 extends over 14 amino acids. CDR1 is MNHNS and CDR2 is SASEGT in the germline V gene. J was trimmed by 8 bases and V by 2 bases; bases with no gene match: 8. In building TCR beta libraries, iRepertoire HTBI primers were used together with Arm-PCR of CDR3 regions. MiXCR, run by TCRdb on the multiplex PCR reads, gives a single entry per CDR3 protein. The data contain 400,000 to 500,000 distinct CDR3 sequences, about a sixth of them seen just once; the ten biggest clones take up around 23%.

The study's findings and limits: Favored usage of TRBV28, TRBJ1-2 and TRBJ2-5 was recorded in persistent disease.

The same data also contributed to another study, on T cells in Graves' hyperthyroidism and ophthalmopathy. That work adds: Pregnant or lactating patients were excluded, as were those with uncontrolled infection or other autoimmune disease. By a 13 V-J model, ophthalmopathy was set apart from stable hyperthyroidism.

This clonotype originated in a woman between 18 and 30 years old with Graves disease. The chain has TRBV6-1 and TRBJ1-1; 7 bases line up with TRBD1. Sequenced material: peripheral blood mononuclear cells (PBMCs), taken at new diagnosis, from a patient treated with antithyroid drugs. This CDR3 is CASSERATGDEAFF. The CDR3 coding sequence is TGTGCCAGCAGTGAAAGGGCAACAGGGGACGAAGCTTTCTTT.